The sequence of this TCR beta chain was determined in a study of T-cell memory formation after mild COVID-19. Overall study results and limits: Chiefly within CM and EM were the contracting CD4+ clones; CD8+ ones were within EMRA.

MiXCR was run by TCRdb on the 5' RACE reads, yielding one entry per CDR3 protein. The data show some 600,000 distinct CDR3 sequences, with approximately 15% seen just once and 8.1% held by the top ten. In the case of this clonotype: The antigen is undetermined.

V lost 2 bases to trimming and J lost 2 bases; unmatched junction nucleotides: 6. Germline values: CDR1 SGHRS, CDR2 YFSETQ. This CDR3 region has 16 residues. The sequenced sample consisted of PBMCs or a T cell subset sorted from them (not recorded which). The gene calls are TRBV5-1 and TRBJ2-1, with 8 nucleotides matching TRBD2. The sequence came from an adult woman who had mild COVID-19 (a few samples of this study predate the infection). Cell type and time point are not known. This CDR3 reads CASSFLSGGPYNEQFF. DNA for the CDR3: TGCGCCAGCAGCTTTCTGAGCGGGGGACCCTACAATGAGCAGTTCTTC.